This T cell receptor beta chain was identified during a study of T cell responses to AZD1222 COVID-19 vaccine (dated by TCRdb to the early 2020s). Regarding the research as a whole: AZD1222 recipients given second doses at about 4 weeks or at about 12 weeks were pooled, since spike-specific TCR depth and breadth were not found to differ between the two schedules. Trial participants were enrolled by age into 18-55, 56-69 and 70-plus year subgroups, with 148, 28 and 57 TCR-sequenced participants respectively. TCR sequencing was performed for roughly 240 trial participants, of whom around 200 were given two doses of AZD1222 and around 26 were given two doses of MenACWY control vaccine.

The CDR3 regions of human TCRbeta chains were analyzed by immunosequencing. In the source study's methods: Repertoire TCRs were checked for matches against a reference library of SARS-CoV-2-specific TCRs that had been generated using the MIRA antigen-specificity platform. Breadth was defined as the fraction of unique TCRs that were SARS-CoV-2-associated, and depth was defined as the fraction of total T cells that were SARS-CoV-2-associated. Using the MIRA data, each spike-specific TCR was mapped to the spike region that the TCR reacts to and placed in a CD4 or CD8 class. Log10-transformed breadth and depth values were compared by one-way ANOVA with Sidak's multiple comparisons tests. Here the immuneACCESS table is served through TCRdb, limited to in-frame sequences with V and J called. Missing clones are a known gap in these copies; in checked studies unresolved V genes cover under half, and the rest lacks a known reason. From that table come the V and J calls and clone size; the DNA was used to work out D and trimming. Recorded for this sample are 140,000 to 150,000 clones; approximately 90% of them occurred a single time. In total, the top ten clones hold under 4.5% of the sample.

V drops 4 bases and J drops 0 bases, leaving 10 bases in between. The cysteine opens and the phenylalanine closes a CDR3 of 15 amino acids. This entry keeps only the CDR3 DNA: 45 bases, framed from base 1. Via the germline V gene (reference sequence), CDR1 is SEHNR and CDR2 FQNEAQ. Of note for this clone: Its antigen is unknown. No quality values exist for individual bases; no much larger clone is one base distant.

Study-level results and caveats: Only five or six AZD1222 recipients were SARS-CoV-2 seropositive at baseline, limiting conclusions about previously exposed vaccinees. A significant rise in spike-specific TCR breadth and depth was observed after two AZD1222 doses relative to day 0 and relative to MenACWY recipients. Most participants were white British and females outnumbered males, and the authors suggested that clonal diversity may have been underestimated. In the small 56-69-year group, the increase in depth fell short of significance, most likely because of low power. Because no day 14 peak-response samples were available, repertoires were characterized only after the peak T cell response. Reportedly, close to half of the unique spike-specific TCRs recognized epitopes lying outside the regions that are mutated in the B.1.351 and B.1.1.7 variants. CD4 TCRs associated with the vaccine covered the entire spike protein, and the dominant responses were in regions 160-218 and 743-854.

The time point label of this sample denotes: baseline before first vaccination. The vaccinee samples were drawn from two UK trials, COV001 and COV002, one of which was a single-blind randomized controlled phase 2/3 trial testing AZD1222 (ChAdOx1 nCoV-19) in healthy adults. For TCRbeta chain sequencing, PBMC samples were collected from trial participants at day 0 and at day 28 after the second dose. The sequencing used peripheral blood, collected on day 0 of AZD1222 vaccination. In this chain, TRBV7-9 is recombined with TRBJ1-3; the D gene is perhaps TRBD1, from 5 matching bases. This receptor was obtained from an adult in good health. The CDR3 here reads CASSYGGSSGNTIYF. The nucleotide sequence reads TGTGCCAGCAGCTATGGGGGAAGCTCTGGAAACACCATATATTTT.